Below are 17 T cell receptor beta chains sequenced from a single sample in a study of T cells in Graves' hyperthyroidism and ophthalmopathy. From RNA transcripts, TCR beta CDR3 regions were amplified. Initially, a first-round RT-PCR of the TCR CDR3 employed the HTBI primer set. TCRdb itself ran the multiplex PCR reads through MiXCR, one entry per CDR3 protein. This table has 75,000 to 100,000 distinct CDR3 sequences, around 37% appearing once. Sequenced sample: peripheral blood or thyroid tissue (not recorded which). The receptors were sampled from a woman aged 25-40 years with Graves' hyperthyroidism.

This clonotype appeared many times. The chain links TRBV24-1 to TRBJ2-5; no clear D gene. The CDR3 spans 13 residues. Per germline, CDR1 KGHDR and CDR2 SFDVKD. V lost 0 bases and J lost 5, with 6 bases in between. The CDR3 is CATSDLGRETQYF. CDR3 DNA: TGTGCCACCAGTGATTTGGGTCGGGAGACCCAGTACTTC.

This clonotype was counted ten times or more. The chain employs TRBV9 and TRBJ2-7; 7 bases are a match to TRBD2. V gave up 3 bases and J gave up 0 bases; unmatched junction bases: 3. CDR3 length: 14 amino acids. Per germline, CDR1 SGDLS and CDR2 YYNGEE. The DNA of the CDR3 is TGTGCCAGCAGCGCCAGACTAGCCTCCTACGAGCAGTACTTC. Protein: CASSARLASYEQYF.

This clonotype occurred many times. The chain uses TRBV28 and TRBJ2-7; D is unresolved. The CDR3 has 12 amino acids. V was cut by 7 bases and J by 6 bases, with 13 bases left in between. Germline V gene sequence: CDR1 MDHEN, CDR2 SYDVKM. CDR3 DNA sequence: TGTGCCAGCATGCGGCAGCCCCGCGAGCAGTACTTC. Protein product: CASMRQPREQYF.

Worth noting for this clonotype: At one of its ends the junction is not consistent with the germline gene, which may arise from a read error. The chain uses TRBV14 and TRBJ2-5; D call uncertain. Germline assignment: CDR1 SGHDN and CDR2 FVKESK. This CDR3 has 14 amino acids. The CDR3 is CASSPSETPETQCF. CDR3 nucleotides: TGTGCCAGCAGCCCTTCCGAGACACCCGAGACCCAGTGCTTC.

This clonotype was detected many times. The chain combines TRBV2 with TRBJ1-2, with D hard to call. Trimming left V 3 bases short and J 4 bases short, with 9 bases between. The germline CDR1 and CDR2 sequences are SNHLY and FYNNEI. The CDR3 sequence is 13 residues long. The CDR3 DNA sequence: TGTGCCAGCAGTGAGGAGGGTAGCTATGGCTACACCTTC. Amino acid sequence: CASSEEGSYGYTF.

About this clonotype: This may stem from a read error, because a much larger clone lies one nucleotide away. The CDR3 does not end in the conserved phenylalanine or tryptophan, so this is likely a read error. The chain employs TRBV6-1 and TRBJ1-2, with D possibly matching TRBD1 (6 bases). Germline-derived CDR1 and CDR2 are MNHNS and SASEGT. The ends were cut back, 5 bases at V and 0 bases at J, with 16 bases in the middle. The CDR3 is made up of 16 amino acids. The CDR3 loop reads CASSPQPGAANYGYTS. In nucleotides, the CDR3 is TGTGCCAGCAGTCCGCAACCAGGGGCGGCTAACTATGGCTACACCTCC.

This clonotype was seen at least ten times. The chain couples TRBV7-8 to TRBJ2-3, with 7 bases that match TRBD2. The V and J ends lost 5 bases and 12 bases, in that order; junction bases with no gene match: 8. The CDR3 is 12 residues long. CDR1 is SGHVS, CDR2 FQNEAQ, per germline. CDR3 sequence: CASSPYLAVQYF. CDR3 coding DNA: TGTGCCAGCAGCCCCTACCTAGCGGTTCAGTATTTT. Using reference TRBV7-8 and TRBJ2-3 for the parts outside the CDR3, the full variable domain is GAGVSQSPRYKVAKRGQDVALRCDPISGHVSLFWYQQALGQGPEFLTYFQNEAQLDKSGLPSDRFFAERPEGSVSTLKIQRTQQEDSAVYLCASSPYLAVQYFGPGTRLTVL.

This clonotype was counted many times. The rearrangement uses TRBV7-3 and TRBJ1-1, with a possible D match to TRBD1 (5 bases). V lost 4 bases to trimming and J lost 10 bases, with 10 bases between them. CDR3 length: 11 amino acids. Looked up from germline, CDR1 is SGHTA and CDR2 is FQGTGA. CDR3 DNA: TGTGCCAGCAGCTCGGGGGGTGTAGCTTTCTTT. Its translation is CASSSGGVAFF.

At least ten counts were recorded for this clonotype. The rearrangement links TRBV6-6 to TRBJ2-2, with TRBD2 matching 9 bases. The V segment lost 4 bases and the J segment 2 bases; nucleotides outside the gene matches: 2. This CDR3 comprises 15 residues. Germline V gene lookup returns CDR1 MNHNY and CDR2 SVGAGI (reference sequence). CDR3 in DNA: TGTGCCAGCAGTTGGACTAGCGTTAACACCGGGGAGCTGTTTTTT. Protein: CASSWTSVNTGELFF.

The J gene is TRBJ2-5, the V gene TRBV7-9; 8 nucleotides align to TRBD2. The V gene end was trimmed by 5 bases and the J gene end by 5 bases; junction bases not matched to a gene: 10. Germline V lookup: CDR1 SEHNR, CDR2 FQNEAQ (reference sequence). The CDR3 runs 15 residues. This CDR3 reads CASSRGSGGEETQYF. In nucleotides, the CDR3 is TGTGCCAGCAGCAGGGGGTCGGGAGGGGAGGAGACCCAGTACTTC.

The chain couples TRBV2 to TRBJ2-7, with 8 bases matching TRBD1. The CDR3 covers 13 residues. V gave up 3 bases and J gave up 5 bases; unmatched junction bases: 3. CDR1 and CDR2 from the germline V gene are SNHLY and FYNNEI. CDR3 nucleotide sequence: TGTGCCAGCAGTGAGGAGACAGGGGACGAGCAGTACTTC. Translation: CASSEETGDEQYF.

In its sample, this clonotype was seen many times. This chain uses TRBV2 with TRBJ1-4; D is unresolved. There are 12 residues in the CDR3. Trimming pared 11 bases from V and 3 bases from J, leaving 10 bases between. Germline V gene data show CDR1 as SNHLY and CDR2 as FYNNEI. The CDR3 DNA sequence: TGTGCCTCCGGGTTCGCTAATGAAAAACTGTTTTTT. Encoded protein: CASGFANEKLFF.

This clonotype was seen repeatedly, ten times or more. The chain carries TRBV7-2 and TRBJ2-5, with D possibly matching TRBD1 (5 bases). The length of the CDR3 is 14 residues. V gave up 4 bases and J gave up 2 bases, with 11 bases separating them. Germline CDR1 SGHTA, CDR2 FQGNSA. CDR3 DNA: TGTGCCAGCAGCTCAGCCGACAGTCAAGAGACCCAGTACTTC. This codes for CASSSADSQETQYF.

This clonotype rates as medium-sized. V gene TRBV5-6 combines with J gene TRBJ1-5; D uncertain. This CDR3 is built from 14 residues. Between the trimmed V and J ends, which lost 0 bases and 3 bases, there was a span of 7 bases. CDR1 is SGHDT, CDR2 YYEEEE, per germline. Written as DNA, the CDR3 is TGTGCCAGCAGCTTGGTCGGGGACAATCAGCCCCAGCATTTT. Its protein product is CASSLVGDNQPQHF.

The chain employs TRBV25-1 and TRBJ1-6; D might be TRBD1 (5 bases). Trimming removed 9 bases from V and 9 bases from J, with 18 bases in between. The CDR3 runs 14 residues. Germline lookup yields CDR1 MGHDK and CDR2 SYGVNS. CDR3 DNA: TGTGCCAGTCTTTCCAGGGTACTTGGTTCACCCCTCCACTTT. It codes for CASLSRVLGSPLHF.

This clonotype was found many times. J is TRBJ1-1 and V is TRBV6-5; D is unresolved. V was clipped by 6 bases and J by 5 bases, with 16 bases between them. The CDR3 extends over 14 amino acids. Germline CDR1 is MNHEY and CDR2 is SVGAGI. This CDR3 is CASSPGFPITEAFF. The CDR3 nucleotides read TGTGCCAGCAGCCCGGGGTTCCCAATAACTGAAGCTTTCTTT.

In its sample, this clonotype was seen a few times. The gene calls are TRBV4-2 and TRBJ2-5; D not resolved. CDR3 length: 14 residues. Germline V gene sequence: CDR1 LGHNA, CDR2 YNFKEQ. V was clipped by 0 bases and J by 5 bases, with 10 bases between them. CDR3 in DNA: TGTGCCAGCAGCCAAGACCCTGTCGGGGAGACCCAGTACTTC. Translation: CASSQDPVGETQYF.